This is a list of T cell receptor beta chains from one sample in a study of cytomegalovirus exposure and HLA in healthy donors. Generated by immunoSEQ multiplex PCR, the TCRdb table keeps only in-frame clones and is missing some. This table holds 90,000 to 120,000 clones, around 78% found once. Material: PBMCs. These receptors were collected from a man aged 30 to 39 in good health and CMV-seronegative. CDR3s include the opening cysteine and the closing phenylalanine or tryptophan. The D gene is left open where the match is weak. Size tells how often a clone was seen (once, few, many) or the class of an expanded clone, and some rows leave it out.

V	size	J	D	CDR3	DNA
TRBV7-9	NA	TRBJ2-7	NA	CASSLVTLSSYEQYF	TGTGCCAGCAGCTTAGTCACACTAAGCTCCTACGAGCAGTACTTC
TRBV5-1	few	TRBJ2-7	TRBD2	CASSGRDYQRQYF	TGCGCCAGCAGCGGCCGGGACTACCAAAGGCAGTACTTC
TRBV6-1	NA	TRBJ1-4	NA	CATGEKLFF	TGTGCCACGGGGGAAAAACTGTTTTTT
TRBV9	NA	TRBJ2-6	TRBD2	CASSVATGGASGANVLTF	TGTGCCAGCAGCGTAGCTACGGGGGGGGCCTCTGGGGCCAACGTCCTGACTTTC
TRBV28	once	TRBJ2-4	NA	CASRRIAGNIQYF	TGTGCCAGCAGGCGGATCGCAGGGAACATTCAGTACTTC
TRBV19	NA	TRBJ2-1	TRBD2	CASSGLAAYNEQFF	TGTGCCAGTAGCGGACTAGCTGCCTACAATGAGCAGTTCTTC
TRBV27	once	TRBJ1-5	NA	CASSSRGLSGNQPQHF	TGTGCCAGCAGTTCTCGGGGATTGTCGGGCAATCAGCCCCAGCATTTT
TRBV4-2	NA	TRBJ2-4	NA	CASSNQGGGAKNIQYF	TGTGCCAGCAGCAACCAGGGAGGGGGGGCCAAAAACATTCAGTACTTC
TRBV30	few	TRBJ1-2	NA	CAWSFGWSREGGGYTF	TGTGCCTGGAGTTTCGGCTGGTCCAGGGAAGGTGGGGGCTACACCTTC
TRBV7-3	few	TRBJ1-6	TRBD1	CASTPATGRNSPLHF	TGTGCCAGCACCCCAGCGACAGGGAGGAATTCACCCCTCCACTTT
TRBV10-3	NA	TRBJ2-7	NA	CAISESPAGPEYEQYF	TGTGCCATCAGTGAGTCTCCAGCGGGCCCTGAATACGAGCAGTACTTC
TRBV9	NA	TRBJ2-2	TRBD1	CASSFGTGDAGELFF	TGTGCCAGCAGCTTTGGGACAGGGGACGCCGGGGAGCTGTTTTTT
TRBV27	few	TRBJ2-5	TRBD2	CASRTSGTYQETQYF	TGTGCCAGCAGGACTAGCGGGACATACCAAGAGACCCAGTACTTC
TRBV9	NA	TRBJ2-1	TRBD2	CASSVGSSGLYNEQFF	TGTGCCAGCAGCGTAGGGAGTAGCGGGCTATACAATGAGCAGTTCTTC
TRBV2	NA	TRBJ2-3	NA	CATGLSDTQYF	TGTGCCACCGGACTCTCAGATACGCAGTATTTT
TRBV2	NA	TRBJ1-3	NA	CASSDLPGNTIYF	TGTGCCAGCAGTGATCTCCCTGGAAACACCATATATTTT